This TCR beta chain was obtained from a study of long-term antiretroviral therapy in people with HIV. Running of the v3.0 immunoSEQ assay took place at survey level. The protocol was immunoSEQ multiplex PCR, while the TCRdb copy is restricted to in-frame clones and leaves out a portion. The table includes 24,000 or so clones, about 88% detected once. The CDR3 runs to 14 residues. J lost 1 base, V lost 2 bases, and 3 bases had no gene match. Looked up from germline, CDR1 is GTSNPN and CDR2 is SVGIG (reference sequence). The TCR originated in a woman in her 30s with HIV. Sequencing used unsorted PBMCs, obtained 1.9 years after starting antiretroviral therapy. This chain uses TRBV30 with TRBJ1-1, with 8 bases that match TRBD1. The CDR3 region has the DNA TGTGCCTGGAGTCTTGACAGGGGGAACACTGAAGCTTTCTTT. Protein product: CAWSLDRGNTEAFF.